This TCR beta chain derives from a study of blood T cell repertoires in COVID-19. The length of the CDR3 is 15 residues. The J segment lost 5 bases and the V segment lost 0 bases, leaving 6 bases of the junction unmatched. Germline V gene lookup returns CDR1 GTSNPN and CDR2 SVGIG (reference sequence). TCRdb keeps only in-frame clones here, not all; method: immunoSEQ multiplex PCR. The sample holds over 250,000 clones, about four fifths seen once. The genes are TRBV30 and TRBJ2-1; TRBD2 agrees at 8 bases. Specimen: peripheral blood. The receptor was isolated from a woman in her forties or fifties who had recovered from COVID-19. CDR3 DNA sequence: TGTGCCTGGAGTGTAGGGCTAGCGGGTCACAATGAGCAGTTCTTC. Protein sequence: CAWSVGLAGHNEQFF.